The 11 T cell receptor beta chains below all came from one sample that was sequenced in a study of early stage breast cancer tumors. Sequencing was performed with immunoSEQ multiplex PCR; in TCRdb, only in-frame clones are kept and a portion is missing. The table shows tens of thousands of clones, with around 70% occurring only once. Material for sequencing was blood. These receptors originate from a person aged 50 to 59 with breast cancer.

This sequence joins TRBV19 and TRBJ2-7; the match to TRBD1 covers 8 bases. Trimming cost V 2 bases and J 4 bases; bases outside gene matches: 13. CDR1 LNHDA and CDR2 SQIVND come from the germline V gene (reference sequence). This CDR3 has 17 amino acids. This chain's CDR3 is CASSIRPGQARQYEQYF. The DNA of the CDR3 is TGTGCCAGTAGTATACGGCCGGGACAGGCTCGCCAGTACGAGCAGTACTTC.

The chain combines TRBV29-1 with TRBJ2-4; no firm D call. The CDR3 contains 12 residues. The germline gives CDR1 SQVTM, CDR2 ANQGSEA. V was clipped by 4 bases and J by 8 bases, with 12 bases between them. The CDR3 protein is CSVGAWSDIQYF. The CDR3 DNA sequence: TGCAGCGTTGGGGCCTGGTCGGACATTCAGTACTTC.

The CDR3 here is CASSLDRAYEQYV. The CDR3 DNA sequence: TGTGCCAGCAGCTTAGACAGGGCCTACGAGCAGTACGTC. This rearrangement joins TRBV11-2 to TRBJ2-7; D is possibly TRBD1 (5 bases). CDR1 is SGHAT, CDR2 FQNNGV, per germline. The CDR3 spans 13 residues. Between the trimmed V and J ends, which lost 0 bases and 2 bases, there was a span of 5 bases.

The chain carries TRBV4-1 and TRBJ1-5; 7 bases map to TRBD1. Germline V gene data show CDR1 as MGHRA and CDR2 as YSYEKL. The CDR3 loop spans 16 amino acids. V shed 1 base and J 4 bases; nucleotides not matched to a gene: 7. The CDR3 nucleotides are TGCGCCAGCAGCCAAGTGGACAGGTGGGGGAATCAGCCCCAGCATTTT. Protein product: CASSQVDRWGNQPQHF.

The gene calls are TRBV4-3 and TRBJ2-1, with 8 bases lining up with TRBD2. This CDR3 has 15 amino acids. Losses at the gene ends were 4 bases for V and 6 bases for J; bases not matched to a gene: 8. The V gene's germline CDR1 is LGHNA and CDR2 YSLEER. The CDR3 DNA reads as TGCGCCAGCAGCCGCGGGGGGCGGGCGTTCAATGAGCAGTTCTTC. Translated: CASSRGGRAFNEQFF.

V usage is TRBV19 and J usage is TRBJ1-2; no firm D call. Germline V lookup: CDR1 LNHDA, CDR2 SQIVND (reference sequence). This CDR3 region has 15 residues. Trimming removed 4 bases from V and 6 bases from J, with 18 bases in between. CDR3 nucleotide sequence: TGTGCCAGTAGTACCCCTATGACGGGGTCGGATGGCTACACCTTC. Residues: CASSTPMTGSDGYTF.

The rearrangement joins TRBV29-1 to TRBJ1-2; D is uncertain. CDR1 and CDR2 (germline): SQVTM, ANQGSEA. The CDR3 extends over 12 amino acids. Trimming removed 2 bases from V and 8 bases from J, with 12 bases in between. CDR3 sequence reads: CSVENPSRGYTF. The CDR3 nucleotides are TGCAGCGTTGAAAATCCCTCTCGGGGCTACACCTTC.

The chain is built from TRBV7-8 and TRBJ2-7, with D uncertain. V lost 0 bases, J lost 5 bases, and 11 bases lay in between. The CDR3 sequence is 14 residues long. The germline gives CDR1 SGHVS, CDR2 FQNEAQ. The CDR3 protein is CASSLAARSNEQYF. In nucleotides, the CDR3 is TGTGCCAGCAGCTTAGCCGCCCGGTCGAACGAGCAGTACTTC. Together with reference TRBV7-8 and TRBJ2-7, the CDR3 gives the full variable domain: GAGVSQSPRYKVAKRGQDVALRCDPISGHVSLFWYQQALGQGPEFLTYFQNEAQLDKSGLPSDRFFAERPEGSVSTLKIQRTQQEDSAVYLCASSLAARSNEQYFGPGTRLTVT.

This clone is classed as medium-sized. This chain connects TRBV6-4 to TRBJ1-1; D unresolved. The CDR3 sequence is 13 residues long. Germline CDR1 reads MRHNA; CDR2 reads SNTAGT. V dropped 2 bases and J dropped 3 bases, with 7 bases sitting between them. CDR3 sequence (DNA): TGTGCCAGCAGTGACGGGGAGTACACTGAAGCTTTCTTT. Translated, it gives CASSDGEYTEAFF.

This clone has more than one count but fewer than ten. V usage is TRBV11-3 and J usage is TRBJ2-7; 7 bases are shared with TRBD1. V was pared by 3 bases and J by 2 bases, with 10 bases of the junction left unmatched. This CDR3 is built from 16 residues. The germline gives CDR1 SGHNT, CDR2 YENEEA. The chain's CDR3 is CASSLADRAGTYEQYF. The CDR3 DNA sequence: TGTGCCAGCAGCTTGGCAGACAGGGCCGGTACCTACGAGCAGTACTTC.

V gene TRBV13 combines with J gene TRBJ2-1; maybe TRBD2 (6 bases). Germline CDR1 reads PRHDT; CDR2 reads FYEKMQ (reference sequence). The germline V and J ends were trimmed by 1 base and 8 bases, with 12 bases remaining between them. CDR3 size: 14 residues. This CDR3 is CASSLEGGFYEQFF. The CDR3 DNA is TGTGCCAGCAGCTTAGAGGGAGGATTCTATGAGCAGTTCTTC.